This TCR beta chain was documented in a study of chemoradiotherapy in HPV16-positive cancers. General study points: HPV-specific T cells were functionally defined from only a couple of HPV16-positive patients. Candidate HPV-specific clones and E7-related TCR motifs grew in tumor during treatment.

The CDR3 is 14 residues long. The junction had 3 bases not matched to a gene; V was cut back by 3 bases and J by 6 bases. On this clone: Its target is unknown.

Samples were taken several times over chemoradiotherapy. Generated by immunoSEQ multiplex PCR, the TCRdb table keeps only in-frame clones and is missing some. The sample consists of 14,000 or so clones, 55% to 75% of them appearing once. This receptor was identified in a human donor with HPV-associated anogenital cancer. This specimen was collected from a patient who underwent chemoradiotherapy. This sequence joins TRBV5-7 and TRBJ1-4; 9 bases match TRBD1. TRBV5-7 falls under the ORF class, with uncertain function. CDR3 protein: CASSSRDRDEKLFF. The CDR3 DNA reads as TGTGCCAGCAGCTCCCGGGACAGGGATGAAAAACTGTTTTTT.